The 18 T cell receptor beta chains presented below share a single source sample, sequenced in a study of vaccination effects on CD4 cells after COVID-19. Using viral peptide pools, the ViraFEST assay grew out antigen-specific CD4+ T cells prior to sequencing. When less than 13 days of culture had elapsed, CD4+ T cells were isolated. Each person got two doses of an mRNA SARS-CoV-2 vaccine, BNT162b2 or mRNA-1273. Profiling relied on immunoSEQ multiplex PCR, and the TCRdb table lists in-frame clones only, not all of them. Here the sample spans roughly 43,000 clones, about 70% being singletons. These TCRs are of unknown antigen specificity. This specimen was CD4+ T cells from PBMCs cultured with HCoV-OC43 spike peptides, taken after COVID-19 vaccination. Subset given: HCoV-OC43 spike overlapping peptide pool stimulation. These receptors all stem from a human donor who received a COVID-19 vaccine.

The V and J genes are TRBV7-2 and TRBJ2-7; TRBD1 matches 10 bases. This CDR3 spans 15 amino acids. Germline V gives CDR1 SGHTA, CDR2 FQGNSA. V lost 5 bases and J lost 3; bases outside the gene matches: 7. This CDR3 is CASSQGQGPYYEQYF. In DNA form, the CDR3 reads TGTGCCAGCAGCCAGGGACAGGGGCCCTACTACGAGCAGTACTTC.

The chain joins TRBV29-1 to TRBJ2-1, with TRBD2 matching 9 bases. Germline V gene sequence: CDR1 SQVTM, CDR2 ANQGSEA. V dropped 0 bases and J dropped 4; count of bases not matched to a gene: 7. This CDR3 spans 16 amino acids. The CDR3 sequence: CSVEDVAGVGYNEQFF. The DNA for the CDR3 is TGCAGCGTTGAAGACGTAGCGGGGGTAGGGTACAATGAGCAGTTCTTC.

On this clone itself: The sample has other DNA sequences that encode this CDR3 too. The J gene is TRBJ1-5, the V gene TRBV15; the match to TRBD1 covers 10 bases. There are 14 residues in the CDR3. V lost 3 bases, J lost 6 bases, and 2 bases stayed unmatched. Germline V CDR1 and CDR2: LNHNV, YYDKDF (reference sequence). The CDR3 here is CATSRDRGSQPQHF. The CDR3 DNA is TGTGCCACCAGCAGGGACAGGGGGAGTCAGCCCCAGCATTTT.

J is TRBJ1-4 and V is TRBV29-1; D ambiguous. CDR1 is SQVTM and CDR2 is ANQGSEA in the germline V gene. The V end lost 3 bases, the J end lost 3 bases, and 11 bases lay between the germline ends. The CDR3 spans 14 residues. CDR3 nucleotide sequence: TGCAGCGTTGATTTCGGGGTAGCTAATGAAAAACTGTTTTTT. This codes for CSVDFGVANEKLFF.

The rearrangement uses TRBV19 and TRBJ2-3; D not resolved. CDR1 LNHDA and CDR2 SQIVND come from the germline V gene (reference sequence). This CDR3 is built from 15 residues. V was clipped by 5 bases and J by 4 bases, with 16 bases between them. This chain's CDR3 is CASSGDSTAADTQYF. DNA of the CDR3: TGTGCCAGTAGTGGTGACTCCACGGCCGCAGATACGCAGTATTTT.

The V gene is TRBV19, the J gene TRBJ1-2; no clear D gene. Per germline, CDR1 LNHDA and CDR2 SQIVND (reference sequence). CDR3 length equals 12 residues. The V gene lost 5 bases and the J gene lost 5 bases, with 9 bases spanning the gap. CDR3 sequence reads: CASSLDLYGYTF. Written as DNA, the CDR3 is TGTGCCAGTAGTCTGGACCTTTATGGCTACACCTTC. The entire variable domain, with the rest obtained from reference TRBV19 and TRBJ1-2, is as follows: DGGITQSPKYLFRKEGQNVTLSCEQNLNHDAMYWYRQDPGQGLRLIYYSQIVNDFQKGDIAEGYSVSREKKESFPLTVTSAQKNPTAFYLCASSLDLYGYTFGSGTRLTVV.

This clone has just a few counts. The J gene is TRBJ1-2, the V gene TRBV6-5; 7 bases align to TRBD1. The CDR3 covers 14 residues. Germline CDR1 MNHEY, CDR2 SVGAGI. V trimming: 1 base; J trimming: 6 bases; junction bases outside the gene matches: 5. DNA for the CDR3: TGTGCCAGCAGTTACTTGTCGGGACAGAATGGCTACACCTTC. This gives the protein CASSYLSGQNGYTF.

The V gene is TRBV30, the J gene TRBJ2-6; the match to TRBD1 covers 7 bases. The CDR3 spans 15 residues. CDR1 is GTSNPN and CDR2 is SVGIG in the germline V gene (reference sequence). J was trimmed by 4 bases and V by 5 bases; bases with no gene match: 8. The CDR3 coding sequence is TGTGCCTGGGTACAGGGGCCCGGGGGGGCCAACGTCCTGACTTTC. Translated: CAWVQGPGGANVLTF.

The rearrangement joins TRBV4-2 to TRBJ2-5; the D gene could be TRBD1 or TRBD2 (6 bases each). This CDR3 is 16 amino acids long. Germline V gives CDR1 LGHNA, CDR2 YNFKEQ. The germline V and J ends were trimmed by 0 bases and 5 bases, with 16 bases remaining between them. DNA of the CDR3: TGTGCCAGCAGCCAAGATACGGGGGCTGTTCGGGAGACCCAGTACTTC. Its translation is CASSQDTGAVRETQYF.

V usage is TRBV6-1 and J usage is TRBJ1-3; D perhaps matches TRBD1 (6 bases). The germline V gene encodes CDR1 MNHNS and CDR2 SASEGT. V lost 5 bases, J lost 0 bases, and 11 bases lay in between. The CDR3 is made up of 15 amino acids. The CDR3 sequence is CASSSRGVSGNTIYF. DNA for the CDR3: TGTGCCAGCAGTTCCAGGGGTGTCTCTGGAAACACCATATATTTT.

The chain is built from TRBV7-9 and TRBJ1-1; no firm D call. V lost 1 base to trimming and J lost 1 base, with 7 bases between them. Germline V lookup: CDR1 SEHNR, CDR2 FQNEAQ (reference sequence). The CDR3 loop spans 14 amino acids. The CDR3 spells CASSLGPGNTEAFF. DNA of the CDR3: TGTGCCAGCAGCTTAGGGCCCGGGAACACTGAAGCTTTCTTT.

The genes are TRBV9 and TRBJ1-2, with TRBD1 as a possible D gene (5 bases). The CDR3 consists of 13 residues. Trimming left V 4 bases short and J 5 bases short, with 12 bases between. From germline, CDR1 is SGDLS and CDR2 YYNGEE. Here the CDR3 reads CASSPGQEYGYTF. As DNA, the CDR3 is TGTGCCAGCAGCCCGGGGCAGGAGTATGGCTACACCTTC.

The CDR3 DNA reads TGCGCCAGCAGCCAGGGGTTTACGGCGGGAGGGCATTTAAGCACAGATACGCAGTATTTT. This codes for CASSQGFTAGGHLSTDTQYF. This chain links TRBV4-1 with TRBJ2-3; TRBD2 matches at 9 bases. CDR3 length equals 20 residues. Germline trimming cut 3 bases from V and 0 bases from J; bases unmatched to any gene: 16. Germline V CDR1 and CDR2: MGHRA, YSYEKL.

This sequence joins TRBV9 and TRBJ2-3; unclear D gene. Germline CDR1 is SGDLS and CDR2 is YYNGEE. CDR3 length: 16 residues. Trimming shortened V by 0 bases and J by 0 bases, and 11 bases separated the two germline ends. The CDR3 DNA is TGTGCCAGCAGCGTAGGAGCAAGCCATAGCACAGATACGCAGTATTTT. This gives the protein CASSVGASHSTDTQYF.

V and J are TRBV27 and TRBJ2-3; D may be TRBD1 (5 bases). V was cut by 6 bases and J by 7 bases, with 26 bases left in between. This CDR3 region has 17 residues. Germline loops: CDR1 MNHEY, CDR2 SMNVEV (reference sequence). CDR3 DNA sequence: TGTGCCAGCAGCCCAACAGGTTCCGTGGTAGCCCACAATACGCAGTATTTT. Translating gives CASSPTGSVVAHNTQYF.

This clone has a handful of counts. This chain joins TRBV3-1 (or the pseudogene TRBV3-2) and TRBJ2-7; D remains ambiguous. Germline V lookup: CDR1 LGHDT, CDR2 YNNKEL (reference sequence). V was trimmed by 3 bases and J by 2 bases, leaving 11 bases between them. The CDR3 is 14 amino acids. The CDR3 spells CASSHNRAPYEQYF. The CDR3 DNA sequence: TGTGCCAGCAGCCATAACCGGGCCCCCTACGAGCAGTACTTC.

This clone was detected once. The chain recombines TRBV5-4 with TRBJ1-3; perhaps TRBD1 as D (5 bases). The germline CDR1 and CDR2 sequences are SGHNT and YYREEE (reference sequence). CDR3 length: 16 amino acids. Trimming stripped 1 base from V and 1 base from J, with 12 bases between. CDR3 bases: TGTGCCAGCAGCTTGCCGGGGGACCAGTCTGGAAACACCATATATTTT. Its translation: CASSLPGDQSGNTIYF.

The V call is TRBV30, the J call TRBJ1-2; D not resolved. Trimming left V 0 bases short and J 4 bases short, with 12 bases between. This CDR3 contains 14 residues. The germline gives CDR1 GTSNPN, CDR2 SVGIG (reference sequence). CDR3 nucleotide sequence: TGTGCCTGGAGTGTTTGGGGTTTAGGCTATGGCTACACCTTC. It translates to CAWSVWGLGYGYTF.